Each of the 12 T cell receptor beta chains below was sequenced from the same sample in a study of PD-L1 blockade in urothelial cancer. Libraries were prepared by immunoSEQ multiplex PCR; TCRdb keeps only in-frame clonotypes and omits some of them. The sample has about 43,000 clones; roughly 91% are singletons. The source material was PBMCs, sampled around atezolizumab (anti-PD-L1) treatment. The source is a woman in her sixties with urothelial cancer.

The chain is built from TRBV4-3 and TRBJ2-7; D gene uncertain. V dropped 6 bases and J dropped 7 bases, with 19 bases sitting between them. This CDR3 is 14 amino acids long. CDR1 is LGHNA and CDR2 is YSLEER in the germline V gene. Written as DNA, the CDR3 is TGCGCCAGCAGAAGGTCACAGAGCTTTGGGGAGCAGTACTTC. This translates into CASRRSQSFGEQYF.

V is TRBV27 and J is TRBJ2-5; 11 positions match TRBD2. With V trimmed by 8 bases and J by 1 base, 12 bases remained unmatched. The CDR3 consists of 17 residues. Germline CDR1 reads MNHEY; CDR2 reads SMNVEV (reference sequence). The CDR3 reads CASCKGGTSGIQETQYF. The CDR3, as DNA: TGTGCCAGCTGCAAGGGGGGGACTAGCGGAATCCAAGAGACCCAGTACTTC.

The J gene is TRBJ1-1, the V gene TRBV7-2; no reliable D call. Trimming stripped 4 bases from V and 0 bases from J, with 6 bases between. Per germline, CDR1 SGHTA and CDR2 FQGNSA. The CDR3 covers 13 residues. The CDR3 reads CASSSSVNTEAFF. The CDR3 nucleotides read TGTGCCAGCAGCTCCTCAGTGAACACTGAAGCTTTCTTT.

The chain employs TRBV5-1 and TRBJ1-2; a weak D match, TRBD1 (5 bases). CDR3 length: 16 amino acids. Germline assignment: CDR1 SGHRS and CDR2 YFSETQ. V lost 6 bases, J lost 7 bases, and 25 bases lay in between. In DNA form, the CDR3 reads TGCGCCAGCACTCAACACGCGCCTGGGGGGGGATCTGGCTACACCTTC. Translated: CASTQHAPGGGSGYTF.

This rearrangement joins TRBV5-1 to TRBJ1-2, with 7 bases aligning to TRBD1. With 2 bases clipped from V and 0 bases from J, the junction kept 7 bases outside the gene matches. CDR1 is SGHRS, CDR2 YFSETQ, per germline. This CDR3 has 16 residues. CDR3 protein: CASSLVTGVANYGYTF. CDR3 DNA sequence: TGCGCCAGCAGCTTAGTTACAGGGGTAGCTAACTATGGCTACACCTTC.

This chain connects TRBV15 to TRBJ2-1; D may be TRBD2 (7 bases). Trimming cost V 2 bases and J 8 bases, with 16 bases left between them. The CDR3 is 15 residues long. Germline V CDR1 and CDR2: LNHNV, YYDKDF (reference sequence). In nucleotides, the CDR3 is TGTGCCACCAGCAGACGGAGCGGGGAGGGGGATGAGCAGTTCTTC. Translated, it gives CATSRRSGEGDEQFF.

The V gene is TRBV7-9, the J gene TRBJ2-7; D is uncertain. The CDR3 runs to 14 residues. The germline CDR1 and CDR2 sequences are SEHNR and FQNEAQ (reference sequence). Trimming shortened V by 3 bases and J by 0 bases, and 9 bases separated the two germline ends. DNA for the CDR3: TGTGCCAGCAGCTTCGACCCTAGCTCCTACGAGCAGTACTTC. This codes for CASSFDPSSYEQYF.

The CDR3 DNA reads TGTGCCAGTAGTATAGTGAGTGAGCAGTTCTTC. Protein product: CASSIVSEQFF. This chain links TRBV19 with TRBJ2-1; unclear D gene. The germline CDR1 and CDR2 sequences are LNHDA and SQIVND (reference sequence). V lost 1 base and J 9 bases, leaving 4 bases between the germline ends. The CDR3 consists of 11 residues.

This CDR3 is CASSLTGADGYTF. The CDR3 nucleotides are TGTGCCAGCAGCCTTACAGGGGCCGATGGCTACACCTTC. The V gene is TRBV7-9, the J gene TRBJ1-2; TRBD1 matches at 7 bases. The trim removed 5 bases at V and 6 bases at J, leaving 6 bases unmatched. CDR1 is SEHNR, CDR2 FQNEAQ, per germline (reference sequence). The CDR3 runs 13 residues.

The rearrangement joins TRBV13 to TRBJ2-7, with 8 bases that match TRBD2. The CDR3 sequence is 16 residues long. Germline CDR1 reads PRHDT; CDR2 reads FYEKMQ (reference sequence). With 5 bases clipped from V and 2 bases from J, the junction kept 11 bases outside the gene matches. The CDR3 region is CASSPMGRGGPYEQYF. DNA of the CDR3: TGTGCCAGCAGCCCAATGGGACGGGGGGGCCCCTACGAGCAGTACTTC.

The rearrangement uses TRBV9 and TRBJ2-1; the match to TRBD2 covers 12 bases. The length of the CDR3 is 16 residues. Trimming at V came to 0 bases and at J to 7 bases, leaving 5 bases not matched to a gene. CDR1 SGDLS and CDR2 YYNGEE come from the germline V gene. CDR3 in amino acids: CASSVDLAGGLNEQFF. CDR3 coding DNA: TGTGCCAGCAGCGTAGATCTAGCGGGGGGGCTGAATGAGCAGTTCTTC. Full variable domain (outside the CDR3, taken from reference TRBV9 and TRBJ2-1): DSGVTQTPKHLITATGQRVTLRCSPRSGDLSVYWYQQSLDQGLQFLIQYYNGEERAKGNILERFSAQQFPDLHSELNLSSLELGDSALYFCASSVDLAGGLNEQFFGPGTRLTVL.

This clone occurred once. The chain couples TRBV28 to TRBJ1-5, with 9 bases aligning to TRBD1. The J segment lost 2 bases and the V segment lost 5 bases, leaving 7 bases of the junction unmatched. This CDR3 spans 16 amino acids. The germline V gene has CDR1 MDHEN and CDR2 SYDVKM. The CDR3 sequence is CASSIKQGAGNQPQHF. Here the CDR3 DNA reads TGTGCCAGCAGTATAAAACAGGGGGCTGGCAATCAGCCCCAGCATTTT.